This T cell receptor (beta chain) originates from a study of T cell responses to AZD1222 COVID-19 vaccine. About the study: Samples with a second dose at about 4 or about 12 weeks were pooled together. Study findings and constraints: After the peak T cell response, and only then, were repertoires sampled. The donors showed a predominance of white British ancestry and of females, with possible underestimation of clonal diversity. Recipients of AZD1222 seropositive at baseline numbered only 5 to 7.

Clones were sequenced by immunoSEQ multiplex PCR, and TCRdb holds only the in-frame ones, with some missing. The table has roughly 150,000 clones, roughly nine tenths seen once. Concerning this clone: The antigen is not known.

Sequences were derived from peripheral blood, sampled on day 0 of AZD1222 vaccination. The TCR sequence derives from an adult in good health.

Written as DNA, the CDR3 is TGTGCCAGCAGTTTGGGATCCCGAGCGAGCGGGAGGTTTACAGATACGCAGTATTTT. It yields the protein CASSLGSRASGRFTDTQYF. The rearrangement links TRBV28 to TRBJ2-3, with TRBD2 identical over 9 bases. The germline V gene has CDR1 MDHEN and CDR2 SYDVKM. The CDR3 sequence is 19 residues long. The V gene end was trimmed by 3 bases and the J gene end by 3 bases; junction bases not matched to a gene: 16.